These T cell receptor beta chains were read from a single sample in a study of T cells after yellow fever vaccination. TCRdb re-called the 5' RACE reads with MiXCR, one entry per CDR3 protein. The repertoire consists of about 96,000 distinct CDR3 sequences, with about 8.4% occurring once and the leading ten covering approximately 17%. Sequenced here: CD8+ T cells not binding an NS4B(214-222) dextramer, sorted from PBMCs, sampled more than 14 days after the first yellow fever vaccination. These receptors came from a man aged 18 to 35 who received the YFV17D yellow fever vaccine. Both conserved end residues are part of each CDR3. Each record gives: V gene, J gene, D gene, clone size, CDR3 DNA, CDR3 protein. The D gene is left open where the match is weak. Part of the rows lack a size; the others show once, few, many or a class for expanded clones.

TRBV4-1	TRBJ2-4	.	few	TGCGCCAGCAGCCAAGAATCCGCCGGGTTCATTCAGTACTTC	CASSQESAGFIQYF
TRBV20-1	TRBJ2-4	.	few	TGCAGTGCTCGTCCTAGGGTTTTAGCCAAAAACATTCAGTACTTC	CSARPRVLAKNIQYF
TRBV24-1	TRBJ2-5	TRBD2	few	TGTGCCACCAGTGAAACTCTAGCGGCGAACCATCAAGAGACCCAGTACTTC	CATSETLAANHQETQYF
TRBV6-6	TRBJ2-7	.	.	TGTGCCAGCACCCAGAGGTCCTCCTACGAGCAGTACTTC	CASTQRSSYEQYF
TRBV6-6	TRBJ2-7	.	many	TGTGCCAGCAGCTTCCCGGACGAGCAGTACTTC	CASSFPDEQYF
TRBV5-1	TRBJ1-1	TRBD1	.	TGCGCCAGCAGCTTGGCTGCCCAGGGGGGAGCTTTCTTT	CASSLAAQGGAFF
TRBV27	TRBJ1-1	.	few	TGTGCCAGCAGTTTAGGCTTATCAGGGGCTGAAGCTTTCTTT	CASSLGLSGAEAFF
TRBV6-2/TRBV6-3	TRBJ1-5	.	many	TGTGCCAGCAGTTACGAAAGCCAGCCCCAGCATTTT	CASSYESQPQHF
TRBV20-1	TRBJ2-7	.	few	TGCAGTGCTAGGGAGGCGAGCTCCTACGAGCAGTACTTC	CSAREASSYEQYF
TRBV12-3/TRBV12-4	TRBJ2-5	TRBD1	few	TGTGCCAGCAGTCCGACAGGGTTCGGAGAGACCCAGTACTTC	CASSPTGFGETQYF
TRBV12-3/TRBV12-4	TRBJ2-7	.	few	TGTGCCAGCGGGGCTGAGACCTACGAGCAGTACTTC	CASGAETYEQYF
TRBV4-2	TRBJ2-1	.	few	TGTGCCAGCAGCCGGCCCTATACAACAGGAGCCGCTAGTAATGAGCAGTTCTTC	CASSRPYTTGAASNEQFF